These T cell receptor beta chains were read from a single sample in a study of blood T cells in healthy people across ages. TCRdb reprocessed the 5' RACE reads via MiXCR and lists one record per CDR3 protein. The sample carries about a million distinct CDR3 sequences, around two fifths recorded once. Sequencing was done on a sample of blood. The receptors stem from a man aged 18 to 30 in good health. The CDR3 runs from the conserved cysteine through the conserved F or W. D genes are given only for firm matches. Clone sizes are given selectively: once, few, many, or a class where the clone is expanded.

>TRBV20-1|NA|TRBJ2-1|NA
CSASFSGEQFF
TGCAGTGCCTCGTTTAGCGGTGAGCAGTTCTTC
>TRBV20-1|NA|TRBJ2-5|TRBD2
CSAATLAGGRETQYF
TGCAGTGCTGCTACCTTAGCGGGGGGCCGGGAGACCCAGTACTTC
>TRBV20-1|NA|TRBJ2-3|NA
CSAFGGQSYF
TGCAGTGCCTTTGGAGGACAGTCGTATTTT
>TRBV9|NA|TRBJ1-1|TRBD1
CASTPGDRASGTEAFF
TGTGCCAGCACCCCTGGGGACAGGGCGTCGGGCACTGAAGCTTTCTTT
>TRBV27|NA|TRBJ2-7|TRBD2
CASSATSGGRPYEQYF
TGTGCCAGCAGCGCTACTAGCGGCGGGAGGCCATACGAGCAGTACTTC
>TRBV2|NA|TRBJ1-6|TRBD1
CASRRAPVDRVESPLHF
TGTGCCAGCAGGAGAGCACCTGTGGACAGGGTAGAGTCACCCCTCCACTTT
>TRBV20-1|once|TRBJ1-5|NA
CSARGTGAAKNQPQHF
TGCAGTGCTAGAGGCACCGGGGCAGCAAAGAATCAGCCCCAGCATTTT
>TRBV20-1|NA|TRBJ2-1|NA
CSARVTGTHEQFF
TGCAGTGCTAGAGTAACCGGGACCCATGAGCAGTTCTTC
>TRBV12-3/TRBV12-4|NA|TRBJ2-5|TRBD1
CASKPTGGFETQYF
TGTGCCAGCAAGCCCACAGGGGGCTTTGAGACCCAGTACTTC
>TRBV5-1|NA|TRBJ1-1|NA
CASTSKAENTEAFF
TGCGCCAGCACCTCAAAGGCCGAGAACACTGAAGCTTTCTTT
>TRBV6-2/TRBV6-3|few|TRBJ2-7|NA
CASSYFDEQYF
TGTGCCAGCAGTTACTTCGACGAGCAGTACTTC